These T cell receptor beta chains were read from a single sample in a study of CD8 T cells in ankylosing spondylitis. TCRdb re-called the 5' RACE reads with MiXCR, one entry per CDR3 protein. This table has around 230,000 distinct CDR3 sequences, over 8.5% appearing once. Material for sequencing was blood, either unsorted or a sorted T cell fraction (not recorded which). These receptors were taken from a male donor with ankylosing spondylitis or in good health (not recorded which). Each CDR3 is given with its conserved first and last residue. The D gene is left open where the match is weak. The size of a clone is reported for some rows only, either as once, few or many, or as a class for expanded clones.

V,size,D,J,CDR3,DNA
TRBV6-1,.,.,TRBJ2-2,CASSELGGTGELFF,TGTGCCAGCAGTGAATTAGGGGGCACCGGGGAGCTGTTTTTT
TRBV30,many,.,TRBJ2-1,CAWSVYSDNEQFF,TGTGCCTGGAGTGTATACTCTGACAATGAGCAGTTCTTC
TRBV20-1,many,.,TRBJ2-3,CSARDGGSTTDTQYF,TGCAGTGCTAGAGATGGGGGATCCACCACAGATACGCAGTATTTT
TRBV20-1,many,TRBD2,TRBJ2-3,CSASEGGPTDTQYF,TGCAGTGCTAGTGAGGGAGGGCCAACAGATACGCAGTATTTT
TRBV7-6,many,.,TRBJ2-1,CASSLVRSILLNENEQFF,TGTGCCAGCAGCTTAGTGCGGTCCATCCTCCTGAATGAAAATGAGCAGTTCTTC
TRBV5-5,many,.,TRBJ1-2,CASSLRGNYGYTF,TGTGCCAGCAGCTTGAGGGGGAACTATGGCTACACCTTC
TRBV11-2,few,TRBD2,TRBJ2-3,CASSLVASGGGDTDTQYF,TGTGCCAGCAGCTTAGTGGCTAGCGGGGGAGGTGACACAGATACGCAGTATTTT
TRBV7-2,many,.,TRBJ2-1,CASSLAEYNEQFF,TGTGCCAGCAGCCTCGCAGAGTACAATGAGCAGTTCTTC
TRBV12-3/TRBV12-4,.,.,TRBJ2-7,CASSPLSGLPYEQYF,TGTGCCAGCAGTCCCCTGAGTGGACTCCCTTACGAGCAGTACTTC
TRBV29-1,many,.,TRBJ1-2,CSVEFALTYGYTF,TGCAGCGTTGAATTTGCACTCACCTATGGCTACACCTTC
TRBV9,few,.,TRBJ2-5,CASSSRPGASQETQYF,TGTGCCAGCAGCTCCCGACCGGGGGCGAGTCAAGAGACCCAGTACTTC
TRBV30,many,.,TRBJ2-1,CAWPSGLRSYNEQFF,TGTGCCTGGCCTTCGGGACTTCGATCCTACAATGAGCAGTTCTTC
TRBV6-5,many,.,TRBJ1-2,CASSYEVGGSYGYTF,TGTGCCAGCAGTTACGAGGTTGGGGGCAGCTATGGCTACACCTTC
TRBV7-2,many,.,TRBJ2-5,CASSFGTLRGETQYF,TGTGCCAGCAGCTTCGGGACCCTTAGGGGGGAGACCCAGTACTTC
TRBV5-1,many,.,TRBJ2-6,CASRDSLSSGANVLTF,TGCGCCAGCAGGGACAGTCTTAGCTCTGGGGCCAACGTCCTGACTTTC
TRBV7-2,many,.,TRBJ1-1,CASSLVGVNTEAFF,TGTGCCAGCAGCTTAGTGGGGGTGAACACTGAAGCTTTCTTT
TRBV4-3,many,.,TRBJ2-1,CASSQDRGGNPFF,TGCGCCAGCAGCCAAGATAGGGGGGGAAATCCGTTCTTC
TRBV6-1,many,.,TRBJ1-2,CASSPPGGLRSYTF,TGTGCCAGCAGTCCCCCCGGGGGTCTAAGGAGCTACACCTTC
TRBV9,many,.,TRBJ1-2,CASSVATRLEGYTF,TGTGCCAGCAGCGTAGCGACCCGGCTCGAAGGCTACACCTTC
TRBV20-1,many,.,TRBJ2-1,CSASDRNYNEQFF,TGCAGTGCCTCGGACCGGAACTACAATGAGCAGTTCTTC
TRBV29-1,many,TRBD2,TRBJ2-7,CSVAGTSGSSYEQYF,TGCAGCGTTGCGGGAACTAGCGGGAGCTCCTACGAGCAGTACTTC
TRBV20-1,many,TRBD2,TRBJ2-5,CSAKGLALPTMETQYF,TGCAGTGCTAAAGGACTAGCGCTCCCCACGATGGAGACCCAGTACTTC
TRBV5-5,.,TRBD1,TRBJ2-1,CASSQRTGVAEQFF,TGTGCCAGCAGCCAAAGGACAGGGGTGGCTGAGCAGTTCTTC
TRBV5-6,.,TRBD2,TRBJ2-7,CASSPWPSGKEQYF,TGTGCCAGCAGCCCTTGGCCTAGCGGAAAAGAGCAGTACTTC
TRBV7-8,many,.,TRBJ2-1,CASSLAPRTGLVADNEQFF,TGTGCCAGCAGCTTAGCACCCCGTACAGGGTTGGTAGCAGATAATGAGCAGTTCTTC
TRBV27,.,TRBD1,TRBJ1-2,CASRPGQGVRYTF,TGTGCCAGCAGGCCGGGACAGGGAGTTCGCTACACCTTC
TRBV7-2,many,.,TRBJ1-2,CASSLDHRVGYGYTF,TGTGCCAGCAGCTTAGATCACAGGGTGGGCTATGGCTACACCTTC
TRBV11-2,many,.,TRBJ2-5,CASSPRWTAQETQYF,TGTGCCAGCAGCCCCAGATGGACAGCACAAGAGACCCAGTACTTC
TRBV14,many,.,TRBJ2-1,CASSRPLDSYNNEQFF,TGTGCCAGCAGCCGTCCCCTGGACAGCTATAACAATGAGCAGTTCTTC
TRBV7-3,many,.,TRBJ1-1,CASSPGVGDTEAFF,TGTGCCAGCAGCCCCGGAGTGGGAGACACTGAAGCTTTCTTT
TRBV29-1,many,.,TRBJ1-2,CSVDRVDNYGYTF,TGCAGCGTTGATAGAGTCGACAACTATGGCTACACCTTC
TRBV30,many,.,TRBJ2-2,CAWSVKPSRELFF,TGTGCCTGGAGTGTAAAGCCTTCTAGGGAGCTGTTTTTT
TRBV20-1,.,.,TRBJ2-5,CSAREPLRAETQYF,TGCAGTGCTAGAGAGCCCCTTAGGGCGGAGACCCAGTACTTC
TRBV20-1,few,TRBD2,TRBJ2-5,CSARLAGGAQETQYF,TGCAGTGCTAGATTAGCGGGGGGGGCCCAAGAGACCCAGTACTTC
TRBV7-2,.,.,TRBJ1-6,CASSLNRETLHF,TGTGCCAGCAGCCTAAACAGGGAAACCCTCCACTTT
TRBV20-1,many,TRBD2,TRBJ2-7,CSASGGSGGEQYF,TGCAGTGCTAGTGGCGGGAGCGGCGGCGAGCAGTACTTC
TRBV20-1,many,.,TRBJ2-7,CSAREFSENYEQYF,TGCAGTGCTAGAGAATTTAGCGAAAACTACGAGCAGTACTTC
TRBV5-1,many,.,TRBJ1-1,CASSLNRMNTEAFF,TGCGCCAGCAGCTTGAACCGGATGAACACTGAAGCTTTCTTT
TRBV28,many,TRBD2,TRBJ2-4,CASSFLRLAGVNIQYF,TGTGCCAGCAGTTTCCTCCGGCTAGCGGGAGTGAACATTCAGTACTTC
TRBV6-5,many,TRBD1,TRBJ1-2,CASSYSVTGDGYTF,TGTGCCAGCAGTTACTCTGTGACAGGGGATGGCTACACCTTC
TRBV12-3/TRBV12-4,many,TRBD1,TRBJ2-4,CASSPGQAGAKNIQYF,TGTGCCAGCAGTCCGGGACAGGCGGGAGCCAAAAACATTCAGTACTTC
TRBV19,many,.,TRBJ1-5,CATAGGGNQPQHF,TGTGCCACCGCCGGAGGAGGGAACCAGCCCCAGCATTTT
TRBV7-9,many,.,TRBJ2-1,CASSLGLGGSPDEQFF,TGTGCCAGCAGCTTAGGTCTTGGCGGGTCCCCTGATGAGCAGTTCTTC
TRBV10-3,.,TRBD2,TRBJ2-3,CAISSLYLSGGRSTDTQYF,TGTGCCATCAGTTCACTCTACTTGAGCGGGGGGCGAAGCACAGATACGCAGTATTTT
TRBV20-1,many,TRBD2,TRBJ2-1,CSAPKGLAGGSEQFF,TGCAGTGCTCCTAAGGGACTAGCGGGAGGTAGTGAGCAGTTCTTC
TRBV5-1,many,TRBD1,TRBJ2-3,CASSFRPGQGVTDTQYF,TGCGCCAGCAGCTTTAGGCCGGGACAGGGGGTCACAGATACGCAGTATTTT
TRBV20-1,.,.,TRBJ2-2,CSARDYGQGGTGELFF,TGCAGTGCTAGAGATTATGGGCAGGGGGGGACCGGGGAGCTGTTTTTT
TRBV7-9,.,.,TRBJ1-2,CASSLANRDGDGYTF,TGTGCCAGCAGCTTAGCAAACAGGGATGGGGATGGCTACACCTTC
TRBV12-3/TRBV12-4,many,.,TRBJ1-2,CASRGGTPNYGYTF,TGTGCCAGCAGGGGAGGCACCCCGAACTATGGCTACACCTTC
TRBV3-1,many,.,TRBJ2-7,CASSQARYEQYF,TGTGCCAGCAGCCAAGCACGATACGAGCAGTACTTC
TRBV3-1,many,.,TRBJ1-3,CASSNMGSGRLEGNTIYF,TGTGCCAGCAGCAACATGGGCTCGGGACGGCTGGAAGGAAACACCATATATTTT